This TCR beta chain was recovered during a study of early T cells in non-severe SARS-CoV-2 infection. This clonotype has ten or more counts. The germline CDR1 and CDR2 sequences are MNHEY and SVGAGI. This CDR3 spans 14 amino acids. Unmatched junction bases numbered 5, after V lost 6 bases and J lost 3 bases. Via MiXCR, TCRdb re-called the 5' RACE reads, giving one row per CDR3 protein. The profile covers roughly 41,000 distinct CDR3 sequences, with approximately 6.3% appearing a single time and 25% to 30% taken by the ten largest. Sequenced input: whole blood. This clonotype was sampled from an adult who was a healthcare worker with PCR-confirmed SARS-CoV-2 infection or an uninfected control (not recorded which). The rearrangement joins TRBV6-5 to TRBJ1-1, with TRBD1 identical over 9 bases. CDR3 DNA: TGTGCCAGCAGCCGGGGACAGGGATACACTGAAGCTTTCTTT. As protein: CASSRGQGYTEAFF.